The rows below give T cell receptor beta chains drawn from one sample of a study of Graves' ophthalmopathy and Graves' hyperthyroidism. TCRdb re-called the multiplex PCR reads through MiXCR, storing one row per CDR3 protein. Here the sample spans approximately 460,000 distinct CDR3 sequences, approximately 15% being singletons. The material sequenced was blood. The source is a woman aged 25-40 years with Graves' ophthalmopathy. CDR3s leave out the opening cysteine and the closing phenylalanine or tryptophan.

CDR3 protein: STGTAVGTQY
J gene: TRBJ2-5
V gene: TRBV20-1

CDR3 protein: ASSDLLHTGELF
J gene: TRBJ2-2
V gene: TRBV11-3

CDR3 protein: ASTERDRGPHQPQH
J gene: TRBJ1-5
V gene: TRBV6-1

CDR3 protein: ASSSTGATYYGYT
J gene: TRBJ1-2
V gene: TRBV12-3/TRBV12-4

CDR3 protein: ASSLIGRGGYT
J gene: TRBJ1-2
V gene: TRBV7-8

CDR3 protein: ASTQGGAGELF
J gene: TRBJ2-2
V gene: TRBV4-1

CDR3 protein: ASIPEGRFNQPQH
J gene: TRBJ1-5
V gene: TRBV3-1

CDR3 protein: ASGKTEGILARNTGELF
J gene: TRBJ2-2
V gene: TRBV6-2/TRBV6-3

CDR3 protein: ASSSNYLDRLNTEAF
J gene: TRBJ1-1
V gene: TRBV28

CDR3 protein: ASSLPGAGNQPQH
J gene: TRBJ1-5
V gene: TRBV28

CDR3 protein: ATSRADGIFTEAF
J gene: TRBJ1-1
V gene: TRBV15

CDR3 protein: ASSLPYSNQPQH
J gene: TRBJ1-5
V gene: TRBV7-2

CDR3 protein: ASTYRDARETQY
J gene: TRBJ2-5
V gene: TRBV6-5

CDR3 protein: ASSPRGLYNSPLH
J gene: TRBJ1-6
V gene: TRBV4-1

CDR3 protein: ASSGPGGSSYEQY
J gene: TRBJ2-7
V gene: TRBV7-9

CDR3 protein: ASGPPNSGGHGYT
J gene: TRBJ1-2
V gene: TRBV12-5

CDR3 protein: SAPGRGRAEQY
J gene: TRBJ2-7
V gene: TRBV20-1

CDR3 protein: ASSYSMRTRTQETQY
J gene: TRBJ2-5
V gene: TRBV6-5

CDR3 protein: ASSLERGATGANVLT
J gene: TRBJ2-6
V gene: TRBV5-4

CDR3 protein: ASSYSFKETQY
J gene: TRBJ2-5
V gene: TRBV6-5

CDR3 protein: ASRDLRGTGTNQPQH
J gene: TRBJ1-5
V gene: TRBV19

CDR3 protein: ASSPGTGILNQPQH
J gene: TRBJ1-5
V gene: TRBV28

CDR3 protein: ASSERTGDGNIQY
J gene: TRBJ2-4
V gene: TRBV6-1

CDR3 protein: ASSSTGYSTEAF
J gene: TRBJ1-1
V gene: TRBV27

CDR3 protein: ASSRLPQGHNEQF
J gene: TRBJ2-1
V gene: TRBV7-2

CDR3 protein: ASSLAGQMNTEAF
J gene: TRBJ1-1
V gene: TRBV7-2

CDR3 protein: ATSDPPAGYT
J gene: TRBJ1-2
V gene: TRBV24-1

CDR3 protein: ASSPSRDRVGQY
J gene: TRBJ2-7
V gene: TRBV7-9

CDR3 protein: ASSVMDTDTQY
J gene: TRBJ2-3
V gene: TRBV19

CDR3 protein: ASSWTSGMYEQY
J gene: TRBJ2-7
V gene: TRBV5-1

CDR3 protein: ASKRDRSYEQY
J gene: TRBJ2-7
V gene: TRBV6-1

CDR3 protein: ASKKRPDHSPLH
J gene: TRBJ1-6
V gene: TRBV3-1

CDR3 protein: AWRPIGPVEGYT
J gene: TRBJ1-2
V gene: TRBV30

CDR3 protein: ASSPTIQGFGTEAF
J gene: TRBJ1-1
V gene: TRBV12-3/TRBV12-4

CDR3 protein: ASSFPTLQETQY
J gene: TRBJ2-5
V gene: TRBV28

CDR3 protein: ATSRDLLGQTLAPLH
J gene: TRBJ1-6
V gene: TRBV15

CDR3 protein: ASSLTSTGYEQY
J gene: TRBJ2-7
V gene: TRBV12-3/TRBV12-4

CDR3 protein: ASSEIGGLNTEAF
J gene: TRBJ1-1
V gene: TRBV6-1

CDR3 protein: SASGRQWSLEEQY
J gene: TRBJ2-7
V gene: TRBV20-1

CDR3 protein: ASSLERAVADDTGLHEAF
J gene: TRBJ1-1
V gene: TRBV11-2

CDR3 protein: ASGLATGFRGYT
J gene: TRBJ1-2
V gene: TRBV12-5

CDR3 protein: ASSVEPGGLTETQY
J gene: TRBJ2-5
V gene: TRBV9

CDR3 protein: ASSFGDRTEAF
J gene: TRBJ1-1
V gene: TRBV5-1